This TCR beta chain was observed in a study of CD4+ T cells in melanoma. Whole-study results and caveats: CD8+ T cell, macrophage and B cell function reportedly correlated with neoantigen-specific CD4+ T cells.

The assay was immunoSEQ multiplex PCR, and TCRdb's table has in-frame clones only and misses some. The data show some 19,000 clones, roughly 73% seen once. As for this clone: Its antigen is unknown.

CDR1 and CDR2 (germline): SGHAT, FQNNGV. The J segment lost 4 bases and the V segment lost 5 bases, leaving 5 bases of the junction unmatched. The CDR3 is 14 residues long. The chain is built from TRBV11-2 and TRBJ1-3; 7 bases agree with TRBD1. The sequence came from a human donor with melanoma. CDR3 nucleotides: TGTGCCAGCAGCCCGACAGGGACAGGAAACACCATATATTTT. Translated: CASSPTGTGNTIYF.